The 7 T cell receptor beta chains in this list originate from one sample, sequenced in a study of cytotoxic CD8 clonotypes in ibrutinib-treated CLL (dated by TCRdb to the early 2020s). Preparation of the library involved the immunoSEQ multiplex PCR assay. Sourced from immuneACCESS, this table was stored by TCRdb with only in-frame sequences that have V and J called. A share of the clones is absent; for the studies checked, an unresolved V gene accounts for under half, and the remainder has no known explanation. Within this sample are roughly 330,000 clones, with about 61% of them counted one time only. The ten largest account for approximately 6% of the sample. Sample: PBMCs, taken after 36 months of ibrutinib treatment. The receptors originated from a human donor with chronic lymphocytic leukemia.

V is TRBV20-1 and J is TRBJ2-7; D not certain. The V gene lost 3 bases and the J gene lost 6 bases, with 9 bases spanning the gap. The CDR3 runs to 11 residues. Germline assignment: CDR1 DFQATT and CDR2 SNEGSKA (reference sequence). The CDR3 here is CSARFDSEQYF. DNA of the CDR3: TGCAGTGCTAGGTTTGATTCCGAGCAGTACTTC.

The chain combines TRBV6-5 with TRBJ2-1; 9 positions agree with TRBD2. The CDR3 has 14 residues. From germline, CDR1 is MNHEY and CDR2 SVGAGI. J gave up 7 bases and V 6 bases, and 7 bases lay outside the gene matches. The CDR3 nucleotides read TGTGCCAGCAGGGCCAGCGGGAGGAATAATGAGCAGTTCTTC. Translated: CASRASGRNNEQFF.

This clone turned up a few times. The chain recombines TRBV25-1 with TRBJ2-3; D call uncertain. CDR1 and CDR2 (germline): MGHDK, SYGVNS. There are 13 residues in the CDR3. V gave up 5 bases and J gave up 1 base, with 7 bases separating them. The chain's CDR3 is CASSRGGTDTQYF. The CDR3 bases are TGTGCCAGCAGTCGAGGAGGCACAGATACGCAGTATTTT. Filled out from reference TRBV25-1 and TRBJ2-3, the complete variable domain reads EADIYQTPRYLVIGTGKKITLECSQTMGHDKMYWYQQDPGMELHLIHYSYGVNSTEKGDLSSESTVSRIRTEHFPLTLESARPSHTSQYLCASSRGGTDTQYFGPGTRLTVL.

The chain has TRBV20-1 and TRBJ2-1; D might be TRBD1 (5 bases). Germline loops: CDR1 DFQATT, CDR2 SNEGSKA (reference sequence). V gave up 7 bases and J gave up 5 bases, with 9 bases separating them. This CDR3 is 11 amino acids long. CDR3 in DNA: TGCAGTGTTGAAGGGGACAATGAGCAGTTCTTC. Protein: CSVEGDNEQFF.

In its sample, this clone was seen once. This chain connects TRBV19 to TRBJ1-4, with 8 bases fitting TRBD1. The V segment lost 5 bases and the J segment 5 bases; nucleotides outside the gene matches: 7. The CDR3 has 15 amino acids. Germline CDR1 is LNHDA and CDR2 is SQIVND (reference sequence). CDR3 sequence reads: CASSAQTGVNEKLFF. CDR3 coding DNA: TGTGCCAGTAGTGCCCAGACAGGGGTGAATGAAAAACTGTTTTTT. The entire variable domain, with the rest obtained from reference TRBV19 and TRBJ1-4, is as follows: DGGITQSPKYLFRKEGQNVTLSCEQNLNHDAMYWYRQDPGQGLRLIYYSQIVNDFQKGDIAEGYSVSREKKESFPLTVTSAQKNPTAFYLCASSAQTGVNEKLFFGSGTQLSVL.

The chain carries TRBV7-9 and TRBJ2-6, with TRBD1 as a possible D gene (6 bases). The length of the CDR3 is 19 residues. The germline gives CDR1 SEHNR, CDR2 FQNEAQ (reference sequence). Deletions cut 4 bases from V and 2 bases from J, with 21 bases between. CDR3 region: CASSWSRTAEPTGANVLTF. In DNA form, the CDR3 reads TGTGCCAGCAGCTGGTCGAGGACAGCGGAACCAACTGGGGCCAACGTCCTGACTTTC.

The V call is TRBV27, the J call TRBJ2-7, with D unclear. Trimming removed 5 bases from V and 0 bases from J, with 5 bases in between. This CDR3 has 12 residues. Germline V gives CDR1 MNHEY, CDR2 SMNVEV (reference sequence). The CDR3 loop reads CASSGDSYEQYF. The CDR3, as DNA: TGTGCCAGCAGTGGGGACTCCTACGAGCAGTACTTC.